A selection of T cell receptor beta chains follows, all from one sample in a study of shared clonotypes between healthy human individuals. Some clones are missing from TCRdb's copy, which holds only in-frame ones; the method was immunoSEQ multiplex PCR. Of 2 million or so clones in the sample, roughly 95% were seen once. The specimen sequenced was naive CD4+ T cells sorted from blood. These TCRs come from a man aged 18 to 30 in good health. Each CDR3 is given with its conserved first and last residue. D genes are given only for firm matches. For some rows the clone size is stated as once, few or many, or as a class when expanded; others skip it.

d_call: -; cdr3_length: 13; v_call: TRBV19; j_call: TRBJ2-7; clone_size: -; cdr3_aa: CASSKLGSYEQYF; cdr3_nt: TGTGCCAGTAGCAAGCTAGGGAGTTACGAGCAGTACTTC
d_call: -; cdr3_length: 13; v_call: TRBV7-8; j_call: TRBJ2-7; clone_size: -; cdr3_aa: CASSLNSNAEQYF; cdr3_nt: TGTGCCAGCAGCTTAAACAGCAATGCCGAGCAGTACTTC
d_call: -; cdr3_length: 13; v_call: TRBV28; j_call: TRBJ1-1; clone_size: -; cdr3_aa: CASTTPGIAEAFF; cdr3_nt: TGTGCCAGCACCACACCGGGAATCGCTGAAGCTTTCTTT
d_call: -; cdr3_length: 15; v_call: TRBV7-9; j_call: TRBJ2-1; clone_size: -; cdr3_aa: CASSLQRPPYNEQFF; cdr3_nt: TGTGCCAGCAGCTTACAGCGGCCCCCCTACAATGAGCAGTTCTTC
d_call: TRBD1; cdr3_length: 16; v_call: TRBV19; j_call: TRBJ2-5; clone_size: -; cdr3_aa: CASSARQGPVQETQYF; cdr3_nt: TGTGCCAGTAGTGCCAGACAGGGCCCGGTCCAAGAGACCCAGTACTTC
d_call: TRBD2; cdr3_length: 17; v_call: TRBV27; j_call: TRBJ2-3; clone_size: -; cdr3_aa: CASSLRTTSGGTDTQYF; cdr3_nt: TGTGCCAGCAGTCTCCGAACGACTAGCGGGGGGACAGATACGCAGTATTTT
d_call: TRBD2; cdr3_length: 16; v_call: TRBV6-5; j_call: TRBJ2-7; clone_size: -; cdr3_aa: CASSSILAGGAYEQYF; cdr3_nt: TGTGCCAGCAGTTCTATCCTAGCGGGAGGGGCCTACGAGCAGTACTTC
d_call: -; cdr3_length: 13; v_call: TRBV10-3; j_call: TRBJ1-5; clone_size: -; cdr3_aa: CAIRPGLNQPQHF; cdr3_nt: TGTGCCATCAGACCAGGACTAAATCAGCCCCAGCATTTT
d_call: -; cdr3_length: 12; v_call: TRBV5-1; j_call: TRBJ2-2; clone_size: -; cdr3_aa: CASSLAQGELFF; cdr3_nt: TGCGCCAGCAGCTTGGCGCAGGGGGAGCTGTTTTTT
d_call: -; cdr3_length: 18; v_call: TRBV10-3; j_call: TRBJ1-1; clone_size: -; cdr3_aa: CAISASLPGTPMNTEAFF; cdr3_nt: TGTGCCATCAGTGCATCCCTCCCCGGGACACCTATGAACACTGAAGCTTTCTTT
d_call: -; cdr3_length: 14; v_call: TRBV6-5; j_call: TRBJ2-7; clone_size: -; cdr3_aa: CASRVTAGAGEQYF; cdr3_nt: TGTGCCAGCAGAGTCACAGCGGGCGCCGGCGAGCAGTACTTC
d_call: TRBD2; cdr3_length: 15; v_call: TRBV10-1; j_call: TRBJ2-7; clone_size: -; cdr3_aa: CASSESKFGGGEQYF; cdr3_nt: TGCGCCAGCAGTGAGTCAAAATTCGGCGGGGGCGAGCAGTACTTC
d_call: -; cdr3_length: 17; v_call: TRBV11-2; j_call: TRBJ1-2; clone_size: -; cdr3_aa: CASSLEAGITYNYGYTF; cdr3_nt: TGTGCCAGCAGCTTAGAGGCAGGGATTACTTATAACTATGGCTACACCTTC
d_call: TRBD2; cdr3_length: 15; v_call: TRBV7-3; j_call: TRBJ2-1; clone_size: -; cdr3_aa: CASSVTSGAYNEQFF; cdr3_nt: TGTGCCAGCAGCGTTACTAGCGGAGCCTACAATGAGCAGTTCTTC
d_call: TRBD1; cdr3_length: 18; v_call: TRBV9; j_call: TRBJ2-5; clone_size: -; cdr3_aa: CASSPDRGRLRSQETQYF; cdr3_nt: TGTGCCAGCAGCCCGGACAGGGGGCGCCTAAGGTCCCAAGAGACCCAGTACTTC
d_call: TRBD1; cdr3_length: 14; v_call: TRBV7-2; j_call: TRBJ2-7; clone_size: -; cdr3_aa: CASSPDRGQKEQYF; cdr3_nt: TGTGCCAGCAGCCCCGACAGGGGGCAAAAAGAGCAGTACTTC
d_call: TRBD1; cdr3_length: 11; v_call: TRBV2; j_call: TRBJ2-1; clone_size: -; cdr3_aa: CASSTQDRAIF; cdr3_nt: TGTGCCAGCTCCACCCAGGACAGGGCCATCTTC
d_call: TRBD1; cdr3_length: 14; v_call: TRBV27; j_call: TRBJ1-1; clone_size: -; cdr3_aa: CASSRDRGNTEAFF; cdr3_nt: TGTGCCAGCAGTAGGGACAGGGGGAACACTGAAGCTTTCTTT
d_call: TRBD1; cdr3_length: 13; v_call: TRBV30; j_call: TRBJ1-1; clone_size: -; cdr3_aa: CAWSGQGGTEAFF; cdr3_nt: TGTGCCTGGAGTGGACAGGGAGGAACTGAAGCTTTCTTT
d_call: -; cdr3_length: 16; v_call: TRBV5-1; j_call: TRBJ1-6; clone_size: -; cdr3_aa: CASSLEGLSYNSPLHF; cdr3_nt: TGCGCCAGCAGCCTGGAGGGATTATCCTATAATTCACCCCTCCACTTT
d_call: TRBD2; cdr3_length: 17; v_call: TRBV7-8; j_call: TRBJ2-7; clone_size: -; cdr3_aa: CASSLYLKGLGNDEQYF; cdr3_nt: TGTGCCAGCAGCTTATATCTGAAAGGACTAGGAAACGACGAGCAGTACTTC
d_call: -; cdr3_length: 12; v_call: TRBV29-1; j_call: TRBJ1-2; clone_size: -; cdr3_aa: CSVEVSNYGYTF; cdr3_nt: TGCAGCGTTGAAGTATCCAACTATGGCTACACCTTC
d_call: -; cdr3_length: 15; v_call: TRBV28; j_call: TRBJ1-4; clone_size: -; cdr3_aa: CASSETGKSREKLFF; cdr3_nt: TGTGCCAGCAGTGAAACAGGGAAGTCGAGGGAAAAACTGTTTTTT
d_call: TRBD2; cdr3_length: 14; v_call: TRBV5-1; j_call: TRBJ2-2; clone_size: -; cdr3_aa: CASSYAGDTGELFF; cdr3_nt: TGCGCCAGCAGCTACGCGGGGGATACCGGGGAGCTGTTTTTT
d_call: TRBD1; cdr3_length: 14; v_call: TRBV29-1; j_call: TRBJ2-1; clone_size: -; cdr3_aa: CSVAPGQVLAEQFF; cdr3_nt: TGCAGCGTGGCTCCGGGACAGGTCTTGGCTGAGCAGTTCTTC
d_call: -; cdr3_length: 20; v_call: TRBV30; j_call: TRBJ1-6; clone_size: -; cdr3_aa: CAWSHRRGETRRSYNSPLHF; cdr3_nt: TGTGCCTGGAGCCATCGTCGGGGGGAAACGAGAAGATCCTATAATTCACCCCTCCACTTT
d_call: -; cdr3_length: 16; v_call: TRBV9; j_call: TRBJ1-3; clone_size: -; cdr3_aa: CASSVGLTTSGNTIYF; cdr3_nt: TGTGCCAGCAGCGTTGGACTGACTACTTCTGGAAACACCATATATTTT
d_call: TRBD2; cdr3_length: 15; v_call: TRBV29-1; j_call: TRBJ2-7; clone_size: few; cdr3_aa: CSAGGTSGAPGEQYF; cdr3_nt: TGCAGCGCCGGAGGGACTAGCGGGGCCCCGGGGGAGCAGTACTTC
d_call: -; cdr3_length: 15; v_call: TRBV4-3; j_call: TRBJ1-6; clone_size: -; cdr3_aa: CASSQESQGNSPLHF; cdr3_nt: TGCGCCAGCAGCCAAGAATCACAGGGAAATTCACCCCTCCACTTT
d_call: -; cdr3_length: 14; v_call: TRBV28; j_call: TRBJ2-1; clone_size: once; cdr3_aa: CASSLRTFYNEQFF; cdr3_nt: TGTGCCAGCAGTTTACGGACCTTCTACAATGAGCAGTTCTTC
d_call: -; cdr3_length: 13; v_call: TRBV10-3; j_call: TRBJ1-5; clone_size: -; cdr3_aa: CAIRQGLNQPQHF; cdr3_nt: TGTGCCATCAGACAGGGCTTGAATCAGCCCCAGCATTTT
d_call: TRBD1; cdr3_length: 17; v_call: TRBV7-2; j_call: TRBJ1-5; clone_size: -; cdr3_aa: CASSLAYHRGGDQPQHF; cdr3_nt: TGTGCCAGCAGCTTAGCGTATCACAGGGGGGGCGATCAGCCCCAGCATTTT
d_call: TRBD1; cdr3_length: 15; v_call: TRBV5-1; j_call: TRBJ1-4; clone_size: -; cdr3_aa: CASRRRDRLNEKLFF; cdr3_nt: TGCGCCAGCAGACGCCGGGACAGGTTGAATGAAAAACTGTTTTTT
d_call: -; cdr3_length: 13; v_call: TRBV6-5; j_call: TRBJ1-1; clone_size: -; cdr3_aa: CASSYKGGTEAFF; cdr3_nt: TGTGCCAGCAGTTATAAGGGAGGCACTGAAGCTTTCTTT
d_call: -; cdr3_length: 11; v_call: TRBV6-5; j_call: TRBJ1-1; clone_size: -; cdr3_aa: CASSLGTEAFF; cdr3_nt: TGTGCCAGCAGTTTGGGGACTGAAGCTTTCTTT
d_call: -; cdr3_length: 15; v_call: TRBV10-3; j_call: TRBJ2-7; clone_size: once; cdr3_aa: CAISPGLGAGYEQYF; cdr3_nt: TGTGCCATCAGCCCGGGACTCGGCGCTGGATACGAGCAGTACTTC
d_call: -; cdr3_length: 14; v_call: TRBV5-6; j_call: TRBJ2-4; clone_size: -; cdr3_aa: CASSLGTAKNIQYF; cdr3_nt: TGTGCCAGCAGCTTGGGAACAGCCAAAAACATTCAGTACTTC
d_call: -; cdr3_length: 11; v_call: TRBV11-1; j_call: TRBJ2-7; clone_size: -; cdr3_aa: CASSLDYEQYF; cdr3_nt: TGTGCCAGCAGCTTGGATTACGAGCAGTACTTC
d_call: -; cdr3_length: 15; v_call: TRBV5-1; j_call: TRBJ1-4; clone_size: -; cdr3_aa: CASNSRGTTNEKLFF; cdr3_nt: TGCGCCAGCAACTCCAGGGGCACAACTAATGAAAAACTGTTTTTT
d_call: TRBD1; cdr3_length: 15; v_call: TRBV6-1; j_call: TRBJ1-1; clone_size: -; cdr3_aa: CASSPMTGRTTEAFF; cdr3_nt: TGTGCCAGCAGCCCAATGACAGGGAGGACCACTGAAGCTTTCTTT
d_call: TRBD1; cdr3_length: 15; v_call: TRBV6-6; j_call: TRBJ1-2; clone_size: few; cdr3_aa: CASSYSSTGNYGYTF; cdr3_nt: TGTGCCAGCAGTTACTCCTCGACAGGGAACTATGGCTACACCTTC
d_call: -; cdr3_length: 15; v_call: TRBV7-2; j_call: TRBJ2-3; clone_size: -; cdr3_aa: CASSLGVGVGDTQYF; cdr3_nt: TGTGCCAGCAGCTTAGGGGTCGGAGTGGGAGATACGCAGTATTTT
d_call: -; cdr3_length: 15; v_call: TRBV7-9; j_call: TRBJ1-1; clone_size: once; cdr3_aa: CASSLREQGNTEAFF; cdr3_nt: TGTGCCAGCAGCTTAAGGGAACAGGGGAACACTGAAGCTTTCTTT
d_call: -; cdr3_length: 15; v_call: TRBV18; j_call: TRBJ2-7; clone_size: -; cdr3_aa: CASSSPGRREYEQYF; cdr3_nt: TGTGCCAGCTCATCGCCGGGCCGCCGAGAGTACGAGCAGTACTTC
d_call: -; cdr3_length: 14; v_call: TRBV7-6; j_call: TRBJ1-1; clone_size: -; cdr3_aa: CASSLRSENTEAFF; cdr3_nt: TGTGCCAGCAGCTTAAGGTCCGAGAACACTGAAGCTTTCTTT
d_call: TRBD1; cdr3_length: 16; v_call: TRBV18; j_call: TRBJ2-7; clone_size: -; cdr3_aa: CASSPIRTGRAYEQYF; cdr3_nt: TGTGCCAGCTCACCAATCCGGACAGGACGGGCCTACGAGCAGTACTTC
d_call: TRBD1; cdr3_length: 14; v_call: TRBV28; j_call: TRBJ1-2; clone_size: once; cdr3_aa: CASSYGDRGSGYTF; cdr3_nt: TGTGCCAGCAGTTATGGGGACAGGGGCTCTGGCTACACCTTC
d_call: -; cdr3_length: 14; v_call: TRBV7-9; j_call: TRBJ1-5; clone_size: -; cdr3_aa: CASSSQQGNQPQHF; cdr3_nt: TGTGCCAGCAGCTCCCAGCAGGGGAATCAGCCCCAGCATTTT
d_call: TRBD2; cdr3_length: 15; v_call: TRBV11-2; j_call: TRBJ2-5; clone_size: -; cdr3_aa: CASSTRLAGVETQYF; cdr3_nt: TGTGCCAGCAGCACCAGACTAGCGGGAGTAGAGACCCAGTACTTC
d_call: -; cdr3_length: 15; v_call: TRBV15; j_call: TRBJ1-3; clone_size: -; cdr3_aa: CATSRERSSGNTIYF; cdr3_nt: TGTGCCACCAGCAGAGAAAGGAGCTCTGGAAACACCATATATTTT
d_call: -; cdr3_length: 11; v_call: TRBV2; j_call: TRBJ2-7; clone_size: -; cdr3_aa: CASRNIYEQYF; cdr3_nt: TGTGCCAGCAGGAACATATACGAGCAGTACTTC
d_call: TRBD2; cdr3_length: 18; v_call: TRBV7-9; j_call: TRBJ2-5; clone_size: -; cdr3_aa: CASSLAAGTSGRWETQYF; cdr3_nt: TGTGCCAGCAGCTTAGCGGCCGGGACTAGCGGGAGGTGGGAGACCCAGTACTTC
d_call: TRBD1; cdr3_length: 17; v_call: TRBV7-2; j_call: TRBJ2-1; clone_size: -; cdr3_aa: CASSSPTLRTGVDEQFF; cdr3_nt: TGTGCCAGCAGCTCGCCAACCCTAAGGACAGGGGTCGATGAGCAGTTCTTC
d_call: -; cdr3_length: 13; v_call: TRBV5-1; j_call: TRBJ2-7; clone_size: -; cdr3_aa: CASSSTTTYEQYF; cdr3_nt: TGCGCCAGCAGCTCGACTACTACCTACGAGCAGTACTTC
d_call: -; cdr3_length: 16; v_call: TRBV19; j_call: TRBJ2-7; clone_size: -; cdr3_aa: CASSILYGRGAYEQYF; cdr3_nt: TGTGCCAGTAGTATCTTGTACGGCCGGGGAGCCTACGAGCAGTACTTC